This record covers a single T cell receptor (beta chain). The sample originates from a study of sequential checkpoint blockade in melanoma. Looking at the study overall: Each arm's sequence ended with maintenance nivolumab.

The data were produced by immunoSEQ multiplex PCR, yet TCRdb's version contains in-frame clones alone and is incomplete. The sample lists over 10,000 clones, less than 75% occurring once. Documented treatment: randomized to nivolumab then ipilimumab (arm A) or the reverse (arm B). V dropped 5 bases and J dropped 3 bases, with 13 bases sitting between them. This CDR3 spans 14 amino acids. CDR1 and CDR2 (germline): SEHNR, FQNEAQ (reference sequence). The V and J genes are TRBV7-9 and TRBJ2-5; a possible D gene is TRBD1 (5 bases). The sequence came from a human donor with melanoma. The source material was CD8+ T cells sorted from blood (inferred from file names), sampled from a patient given nivolumab and ipilimumab in sequence. As DNA, the CDR3 is TGTGCCAGCAGCCTCCTGGGCAGGGAAGAGACCCAGTACTTC. Translated, it gives CASSLLGREETQYF.